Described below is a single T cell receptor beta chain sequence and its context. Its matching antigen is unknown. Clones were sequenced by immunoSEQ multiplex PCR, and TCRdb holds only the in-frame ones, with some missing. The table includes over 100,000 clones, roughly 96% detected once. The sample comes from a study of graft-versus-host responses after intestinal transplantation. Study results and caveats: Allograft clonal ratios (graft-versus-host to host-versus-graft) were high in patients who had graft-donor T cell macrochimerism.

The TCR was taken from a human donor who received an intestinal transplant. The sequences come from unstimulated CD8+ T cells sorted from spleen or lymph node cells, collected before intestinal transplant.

The CDR3 reads CASSLGRDQETQYF. In DNA, the CDR3 is TGTGCCAGCAGCTTAGGAAGGGATCAAGAGACCCAGTACTTC. The chain carries TRBV11-3 and TRBJ2-5; D is ambiguous. The germline V gene has CDR1 SGHNT and CDR2 YENEEA. Trimming cost V 1 base and J 2 bases, with 8 bases left between them. This CDR3 has 14 residues.